These T cell receptor beta chains were read from a single sample in a study of blood T cell repertoires in COVID-19. The data were produced by immunoSEQ multiplex PCR, yet TCRdb's version contains in-frame clones alone and is incomplete. The repertoire consists of about 160,000 clones, with 79% occurring once and the leading ten covering 8.1%. Source material: peripheral blood. The source of these receptors is a woman aged 55-70 years with COVID-19, enrolled during active disease. CDR3s include the opening cysteine and the closing phenylalanine or tryptophan. The D gene is left open where the match is weak.

- | TRBJ2-1 | TRBV29-1 | CSVDRAGLYNEQFF
TRBD1 | TRBJ2-3 | TRBV2 | CASSETRGFTDTQYF
- | TRBJ1-1 | TRBV6-5 | CASNPSGQFEAFF
- | TRBJ1-6 | TRBV7-2 | CASSLLEGLSSPLHF
- | TRBJ2-2 | TRBV9 | CASSVGGTAGGMAGELFF
TRBD1 | TRBJ1-5 | TRBV5-6 | CASSPGQGSNQPQHF
- | TRBJ1-4 | TRBV28 | CATLLGQGMRGKLFF
TRBD2 | TRBJ2-2 | TRBV28 | CASSPFWTSGIPRTGELFF
TRBD1 | TRBJ1-6 | TRBV3-1/TRBV3-2 | CASSHNSRTGRPSPLHF
- | TRBJ1-4 | TRBV5-1 | CASSSSGGSDEKLFF
TRBD2 | TRBJ2-5 | TRBV9 | CASSVGNSGLAVEETQYF
TRBD1 | TRBJ1-6 | TRBV4-2 | CASSQQNRGLNSPLHF
TRBD1 | TRBJ1-4 | TRBV15 | CATSRDRQGVNEKLFF
- | TRBJ1-6 | TRBV7-9 | CASSFRGRDLNSPLHF
TRBD1 | TRBJ1-4 | TRBV5-1 | CASSFQGGEKLFF
TRBD2 | TRBJ2-3 | TRBV14 | CASSQGASGFKDTQYF
TRBD1 | TRBJ1-5 | TRBV10-3 | CASNRDRGNQPQHF
TRBD1 | TRBJ1-1 | TRBV4-2 | CASSRGIRLRVGTGALDTEAFF
- | TRBJ2-5 | TRBV15 | CATSRGLIQETQYF
- | TRBJ2-1 | TRBV7-9 | CASSWRRGGNEQFF
- | TRBJ2-1 | TRBV3-1/TRBV3-2 | CASSPRRDNEQFF
- | TRBJ2-2 | TRBV29-1 | CSGGLFSGELFF
- | TRBJ2-3 | TRBV2 | CASSELTDTQYF
TRBD2 | TRBJ2-7 | TRBV4-1 | CASSQDPGGFIHEQYF
- | TRBJ2-1 | TRBV28 | CASNYSPISYNEQFF
TRBD2 | TRBJ2-1 | TRBV11-3 | CASSFSGGLYNEQFF
- | TRBJ1-1 | TRBV28 | CASSLHQGRGTEAFF
- | TRBJ1-5 | TRBV27 | CASRRTEANQPQHF
- | TRBJ2-3 | TRBV24-1 | CATSDLPRAGGTQYF
- | TRBJ2-2 | TRBV5-1 | CASTWRQPNTGELFF
TRBD2 | TRBJ2-1 | TRBV18 | CASSPPGGGAYNEQFF
- | TRBJ1-1 | TRBV9 | CASSVGPGQKGLGNTEAFF
TRBD2 | TRBJ2-1 | TRBV28 | CASSLAGAPFNEQFF
TRBD1 | TRBJ2-5 | TRBV19 | CASSIWEDRGQETQYF
- | TRBJ2-3 | TRBV29-1 | CSASQDSLSKYF
- | TRBJ2-2 | TRBV5-1 | CASNPQGNTGELFF
TRBD2 | TRBJ2-1 | TRBV5-1 | CASNLGLAGGINEQFF
TRBD2 | TRBJ2-7 | TRBV5-5 | CASSPGGLAGVGEQYF